This is a list of T cell receptor beta chains from one sample in a study of blood T cell repertoires in COVID-19. Method: immunoSEQ multiplex PCR; TCRdb's copy keeps in-frame clones and lacks some. The table records a few hundred thousand clones, roughly 88% of them present only once. What was sequenced was peripheral blood. These receptors all stem from a woman aged 45-65 years with COVID-19, enrolled during active disease. Each CDR3 is given with its conserved first and last residue.

>TRBV6-5|16|TRBJ2-7
CASSYPNREGSYEQYF
>TRBV25-1|13|TRBJ1-1
CASRPGGMTEAFF
>TRBV11-2|15|TRBJ2-2
CASSLTGTYTGELFF
>TRBV6-6|14|TRBJ1-1
CASSYSNGDTEAFF
>TRBV5-1|14|TRBJ1-6
CASSLAGRGSPLHF
>TRBV6-5|13|TRBJ1-1
CASSRTLNTEAFF
>TRBV12-5|13|TRBJ1-1
CASALSTSLEAFF
>TRBV10-3|13|TRBJ2-7
CAITPDRSYEQYF
>TRBV19|14|TRBJ1-4
CASSRDSEDEKLFF
>TRBV7-9|16|TRBJ1-4
CASSVGQGKTNEKLFF
>TRBV6-6|15|TRBJ1-2
CASSSGQGRTYGYTF
>TRBV6-6|15|TRBJ1-6
CASRIIDSPHSPLHF
>TRBV7-9|14|TRBJ2-7
CASSLGGGSHEQYF
>TRBV18|18|TRBJ2-1
CASSPPGLAGAAYNEQFF
>TRBV10-3|14|TRBJ2-2
CAITGTVDQGELFF
>TRBV7-2|14|TRBJ2-1
CASSLMSARNEQFF
>TRBV28|14|TRBJ1-4
CASSSLLRGEKLFF
>TRBV15|14|TRBJ2-7
CATNKLAHSYEQYF
>TRBV2|16|TRBJ1-3
CASSELLGAIGNTIYF
>TRBV9|13|TRBJ1-1
CASSVGMNTEAFF
>TRBV3-1/TRBV3-2|14|TRBJ2-7
CASSRTSGAYEQYF
>TRBV2|13|TRBJ2-3
CASSGRGAYTQYF
>TRBV7-2|15|TRBJ1-3
CASSLGWTAGNTIYF
>TRBV19|17|TRBJ1-5
CASSILLTGVRNQPQHF
>TRBV10-2|15|TRBJ1-1
CASSERGTLNTEAFF
>TRBV4-1|15|TRBJ1-5
CASSQAWRGRTPQHF
>TRBV30|14|TRBJ1-1
CAWRGQARYTEAFF
>TRBV4-1|16|TRBJ1-4
CASSQGIGQGVNKLFF
>TRBV5-1|15|TRBJ2-2
CASSSVSGGTGELFF
>TRBV28|11|TRBJ1-6
CASSPQGTLHF
>TRBV9|15|TRBJ1-4
CASSTTGMPNEKLFF
>TRBV6-2/TRBV6-3|17|TRBJ2-3
CASSPIRSHQGGGTQYF
>TRBV5-4|13|TRBJ2-2
CASSRQRTGELFF
>TRBV13|16|TRBJ1-1
CASSLRTGSRNTEAFF
>TRBV27|14|TRBJ2-1
CASSLFFSGDEQFF
>TRBV27|16|TRBJ2-7
CASSLKGDRVRNEQYF
>TRBV6-5|14|TRBJ1-6
CASRPNTNNSPLHF
>TRBV7-2|13|TRBJ1-4
CASSVHRDEKLFF
>TRBV6-5|14|TRBJ2-7
CASSRSGESYEQYF
>TRBV5-6|16|TRBJ1-5
CASSLRTGGGNQPQHF